This is a list of T cell receptor beta chains from one sample in a study of blood T cell repertoires in COVID-19. Here immunoSEQ multiplex PCR was the method, and the copy in TCRdb shows in-frame clones only, minus some. The table has about 480,000 clones, approximately 90% seen once. Sequencing input: PBMCs or T cells enriched from blood (not recorded which). All receptors come from a woman aged 18-29 years with acute COVID-19. CDR3s include the opening cysteine and the closing phenylalanine or tryptophan. D genes are given only for firm matches. Size is omitted from some rows. Given values are once, few, many or a class for expanded clones.

v_call	d_call	clone_size	j_call	cdr3_nt	cdr3_aa
TRBV6-1	-	-	TRBJ1-6	TGTGCCAGCAGTGAACTGACAGATTATTCACCCCTCCACTTT	CASSELTDYSPLHF
TRBV28	TRBD1	-	TRBJ2-1	TGTGCCAGCATCGGGACAGGGCTGTACAATGAGCAGTTCTTC	CASIGTGLYNEQFF
TRBV5-4	TRBD2	-	TRBJ2-7	TGTGCCAGCAGCCCTACTAGCGGGTCCTACGAGCAGTACTTC	CASSPTSGSYEQYF
TRBV7-9	-	-	TRBJ1-2	TGTGCCAGCACCTCGGTGGTGTACTATGGCTACACCTTC	CASTSVVYYGYTF
TRBV4-1	TRBD1	-	TRBJ1-2	TGCGCCAGCAGCCAAGGGACAGGAAGGGCTAACTATGGCTACACCTTC	CASSQGTGRANYGYTF
TRBV10-2	TRBD2	-	TRBJ2-1	TGCGCCACCCTGACTCGAGCGGGATCCTACAATGAGCAGTTCTTC	CATLTRAGSYNEQFF
TRBV7-8	-	-	TRBJ2-7	TGTGCCAGCAGCTTAGAGCCCCCCTACGAGCAGTACTTC	CASSLEPPYEQYF
TRBV19	-	-	TRBJ1-5	TGTGCCAGTAGTATCCCCGGGGGGAATCAGCCCCAGCATTTT	CASSIPGGNQPQHF
TRBV13	-	-	TRBJ1-3	TGTGCCAGCAGCTTTACAGTGATCTCTGGAAACACCATATATTTT	CASSFTVISGNTIYF
TRBV28	TRBD2	-	TRBJ2-7	TGTGCCAGCAGCTTCGGACTAGCGGGAGCCTACGAGCAGTACTTC	CASSFGLAGAYEQYF
TRBV28	TRBD2	-	TRBJ2-7	TGTGCCAGCAGCCGGGGGCTAGCGGGCTACGAGCAGTACTTC	CASSRGLAGYEQYF
TRBV7-2	-	-	TRBJ2-3	TGTGCCAGCTCCCTCGAGGGCACGGATACGCAGTATTTT	CASSLEGTDTQYF
TRBV10-1	-	-	TRBJ2-3	TGCGCCAGCAGTACTAACTACGGCGCAGATACGCAGTATTTT	CASSTNYGADTQYF
TRBV20-1	TRBD1	-	TRBJ2-1	TGCAGTGCTAGTGGGGACAGGGGTTCCTACAATGAGCAGTTCTTC	CSASGDRGSYNEQFF
TRBV10-3	TRBD1	-	TRBJ1-2	TGTGCCATCAGCCAACCGGGACAGGGAGACTATGGCTACACCTTC	CAISQPGQGDYGYTF
TRBV6-4	TRBD2	-	TRBJ2-2	TGTGCCAGCAGCCCCGATAGCGGGGTGAGCACCGGGGAGCTGTTTTTT	CASSPDSGVSTGELFF
TRBV7-8	TRBD1	-	TRBJ1-4	TGTGCCAGCAGCGCCCAGGGGGCGGGGGAAAAACTGTTTTTT	CASSAQGAGEKLFF
TRBV3-1/TRBV3-2	-	-	TRBJ2-7	TGTGCCAGCAGCGGGGGGTACGAGCAGTACTTC	CASSGGYEQYF
TRBV4-1	-	few	TRBJ1-5	TGCGCCAGCAGCCAAGAGGGGCAGGTCGGGAATCAGCCCCAGCATTTT	CASSQEGQVGNQPQHF
TRBV5-6	-	-	TRBJ2-3	TGTGCCAGCAGCTCTAGGACACCGACAATTAACGTTGATACGCAGTATTTT	CASSSRTPTINVDTQYF
TRBV15	-	once	TRBJ2-2	TGTGCCACCAGCAGTGGGTGGGGGGTCTCAAACACCGGGGAGCTGTTTTTT	CATSSGWGVSNTGELFF
TRBV4-3	TRBD1	-	TRBJ1-4	TGCGCCAGCAGCCAAGAAGGGACAGGGCGAGAAAAACTGTTTTTT	CASSQEGTGREKLFF
TRBV7-9	TRBD1	-	TRBJ2-6	TGTGCCAGCAGCCCCGGGACAGGCTTCTCTGGGGCCAACGTCCTGACTTTC	CASSPGTGFSGANVLTF
TRBV19	-	-	TRBJ1-5	TGTGCCAGTAGTATAGCCCGTGATCAGCCCCAGCATTTT	CASSIARDQPQHF
TRBV5-1	TRBD1	-	TRBJ2-7	TGCGCCAGCAGTTGGGGACAGGGATTTAACGAGCAGTACTTC	CASSWGQGFNEQYF
TRBV18	TRBD1	-	TRBJ2-2	TGTGCCAGCTCATTCACCGGGACAGGGGGGACCACCGGGGAGCTGTTTTTT	CASSFTGTGGTTGELFF
TRBV7-2	-	-	TRBJ2-1	TGTGCCAGCAGCTTGGGAGTTGGAGCCTACAATGAGCAGTTCTTC	CASSLGVGAYNEQFF
TRBV2	-	-	TRBJ1-5	TGTGCCAGCAGCCGGTCGGCGGTCAATCAGCCCCAGCATTTT	CASSRSAVNQPQHF
TRBV7-2	TRBD1	few	TRBJ1-3	TGTGCCAGCAGACCTGGTGGCAGGGGGCTTGGAAACACCATATATTTT	CASRPGGRGLGNTIYF
TRBV19	TRBD1	-	TRBJ1-1	TGTGCCAGTGGGGACAGGGGTTTGAACACTGAAGCTTTCTTT	CASGDRGLNTEAFF
TRBV6-2/TRBV6-3	TRBD1	-	TRBJ1-2	TGTGCCAGCAGTTACGGGACAGGACTCGGCTACACCTTC	CASSYGTGLGYTF
TRBV3-1/TRBV3-2	-	-	TRBJ1-6	TGTGCCAGCAGCCAAGGACTTAATTCACCCCTCCACTTT	CASSQGLNSPLHF
TRBV28	-	-	TRBJ2-3	TGTGCCAGCAGTCACTTCGATACGCAGTATTTT	CASSHFDTQYF
TRBV13	TRBD1	-	TRBJ2-1	TGTGCCAGCAGCTCAAATTTGGACAGGGGGTATGAGCAGTTCTTC	CASSSNLDRGYEQFF
TRBV3-1/TRBV3-2	-	-	TRBJ2-1	TGTGCCAGCAGCCAAGAGGACGGGGGTAATGAGCAGTTCTTC	CASSQEDGGNEQFF
TRBV27	-	-	TRBJ2-3	TGTGCCAGTAGGGGCCGGCGGACAGATACGCAGTATTTT	CASRGRRTDTQYF
TRBV28	TRBD1	few	TRBJ1-2	TGTGCCAGCAGTTTATTTGCACAGGGGGTCGGTGGCTACACCTTC	CASSLFAQGVGGYTF
TRBV12-3/TRBV12-4	-	-	TRBJ2-2	TGTGCCAGCAGATATAACACCGGGGAGCTGTTTTTT	CASRYNTGELFF
TRBV16	TRBD2	-	TRBJ2-7	TGTGCCAGCAGCCAATTAGCGGGAGTTTTCCACTTC	CASSQLAGVFHF
TRBV7-2	-	-	TRBJ2-3	TGTGCCAGCAGCCCCCGACAGGCTACAGATACGCAGTATTTT	CASSPRQATDTQYF
TRBV10-2	-	-	TRBJ1-5	TGCGCCAGCAGTCACAGACAGGCCAACCAGGGTCAGCCCCAGCATTTT	CASSHRQANQGQPQHF